The text below deals with one T cell receptor (beta chain). What it binds is unknown. This sample stems from a study of cytomegalovirus exposure and HLA in healthy donors. Overall study results and limits: Researchers reported that a few CMV-associated chains were confirmed in vitro as CMV antigen-specific.

This CDR3 is 15 amino acids long. Germline V gives CDR1 PRHDT, CDR2 FYEKMQ (reference sequence). The germline V and J ends were trimmed by 5 bases and 4 bases, with 14 bases remaining between them. The repertoire was sequenced with immunoSEQ multiplex PCR; TCRdb's copy has only in-frame clones and lacks some. The data contain about 82,000 clones, about 92% of them singletons. The rearrangement uses TRBV13 and TRBJ2-2, with D possibly matching TRBD1 (6 bases). The clonotype originates from a man between 18 and 29 years old in good health and CMV-seronegative. Input material: PBMCs. The CDR3 region has the DNA TGTGCCAGCAGCGTAGAACAGGGAACCACCGGGGAGCTGTTTTTT. This codes for CASSVEQGTTGELFF.